What follows are 14 T cell receptor beta chains derived from one specimen sequenced in a study of cytomegalovirus exposure and HLA in healthy donors. A multiplex PCR was run with 60 Vbeta primers and 13 Jbeta primers. TCRdb keeps only in-frame clones here, not all; method: immunoSEQ multiplex PCR. This sample carries over 100,000 clones, under 80% of them seen once, and the ten largest clones take roughly 8.2%. The sample consisted of PBMCs. The receptors shown here come from a woman in her fifties or sixties in good health and CMV-seropositive.

This clone was recorded once. V gene TRBV5-1 combines with J gene TRBJ2-5; D perhaps matches TRBD1 (7 bases). This CDR3 is 14 amino acids long. CDR1 is SGHRS, CDR2 YFSETQ, per germline. Trimming left V 4 bases short and J 4 bases short, with 14 bases between. The CDR3 spells CASSQARGAETQYF. Here the CDR3 DNA reads TGCGCCAGCAGCCAGGCCAGGGGGGCAGAGACCCAGTACTTC.

The rearrangement uses TRBV13 and TRBJ2-2; D may be TRBD2 (6 bases). Trimming stripped 8 bases from V and 6 bases from J, with 13 bases between. This CDR3 region has 13 residues. Per the germline V gene, CDR1 is PRHDT and CDR2 is FYEKMQ (reference sequence). The CDR3 bases are TGTGCCAGCCGACTAGAGGCGGCCGGGGAGCTGTTTTTT. Translation gives CASRLEAAGELFF.

The V and J genes are TRBV4-1 and TRBJ2-3; D ambiguous. Between the trimmed V and J ends, which lost 4 bases and 2 bases, there was a span of 7 bases. The CDR3 is 13 residues long. Germline lookup yields CDR1 MGHRA and CDR2 YSYEKL. CDR3 nucleotide sequence: TGCGCCAGCAGCCTTTCAAACACAGATACGCAGTATTTT. Translation: CASSLSNTDTQYF.

The V call is TRBV7-9, the J call TRBJ2-2; the match to TRBD2 covers 10 bases. The trim removed 6 bases at V and 1 base at J, leaving 5 bases unmatched. Germline-derived CDR1 and CDR2 are SEHNR and FQNEAQ (reference sequence). This CDR3 is built from 16 residues. CDR3 residues: CASSQSGRGNTGELFF. The CDR3 coding sequence is TGTGCCAGCAGTCAAAGCGGGAGGGGGAACACCGGGGAGCTGTTTTTT.

The V and J genes are TRBV27 and TRBJ2-2, with D possibly being TRBD2 (7 bases). Germline CDR1 and CDR2: MNHEY and SMNVEV (reference sequence). V lost 5 bases, J lost 6 bases, and 10 bases lay in between. The CDR3 is 13 residues long. CDR3 loop: CASSRGGAGELFF. Here the CDR3 DNA reads TGTGCCAGCAGTAGGGGGGGGGCCGGGGAGCTGTTTTTT.

The rearrangement joins TRBV13 to TRBJ2-7; the match to TRBD2 covers 8 bases. J gave up 0 bases and V 6 bases, and 4 bases lay outside the gene matches. The CDR3 consists of 14 residues. CDR1 is PRHDT and CDR2 is FYEKMQ in the germline V gene (reference sequence). CDR3 DNA: TGTGCCAGCAGTTACGGACTAGCCTCCTACGAGCAGTACTTC. This translates into CASSYGLASYEQYF.

The rearrangement uses TRBV7-2 and TRBJ2-7, with TRBD1 identical over 8 bases. V was clipped by 5 bases and J by 4 bases; unmatched bases: 7. CDR3 length: 14 residues. CDR1 is SGHTA and CDR2 is FQGNSA in the germline V gene. The CDR3 here is CASSQTGVMYEQYF. DNA of the CDR3: TGTGCCAGCAGCCAGACAGGGGTTATGTACGAGCAGTACTTC.

CDR3 protein: CASSPGQGKKTQYF. CDR3 nucleotides: TGCGCCAGCAGCCCGGGACAGGGGAAAAAGACCCAGTACTTC. V and J are TRBV5-1 and TRBJ2-5; 10 nucleotides agree with TRBD1. Germline lookup yields CDR1 SGHRS and CDR2 YFSETQ. The CDR3 runs 14 residues. The V and J ends lost 4 bases and 6 bases, in that order; junction bases with no gene match: 6. The full variable domain, rest sourced from reference TRBV5-1 and TRBJ2-5, is KAGVTQTPRYLIKTRGQQVTLSCSPISGHRSVSWYQQTPGQGLQFLFEYFSETQRNKGNFPGRFSGRQFSNSRSEMNVSTLELGDSALYLCASSPGQGKKTQYFGPGTRLLVL.

The rearrangement uses TRBV5-1 and TRBJ2-3; 9 positions agree with TRBD2. V shed 4 bases, J shed 0 bases, and the junction held 3 bases outside the gene matches. Germline-derived CDR1 and CDR2 are SGHRS and YFSETQ. This CDR3 is built from 15 residues. The CDR3 reads CASSSSGRSTDTQYF. The CDR3 DNA reads TGCGCCAGCAGCAGTAGCGGGAGAAGCACAGATACGCAGTATTTT.

This clone was found a few times. This CDR3 is CASKDYRDRANTQYF. CDR3 in DNA: TGTGCCAGCAAGGACTACCGGGACAGGGCGAATACGCAGTATTTT. The chain has TRBV27 and TRBJ2-3, with 9 bases that match TRBD1. This CDR3 has 15 amino acids. After removal of 7 bases from V and 7 bases from J, the junction contained 12 bases not matched to a gene. The germline V gene has CDR1 MNHEY and CDR2 SMNVEV (reference sequence).

The J gene is TRBJ2-3, the V gene TRBV2; D may be TRBD2 (6 bases). The CDR3 sequence is 16 residues long. Germline CDR1 reads SNHLY; CDR2 reads FYNNEI. The V end lost 9 bases, the J end lost 1 base, and 20 bases lay between the germline ends. The CDR3 loop reads CASAATSQARTDTQYF. In DNA, the CDR3 is TGTGCCAGTGCGGCGACTAGTCAAGCCCGCACAGATACGCAGTATTTT.

This clone has a single count. This chain links TRBV9 with TRBJ2-3, with TRBD2 as a possible D gene (5 bases). This CDR3 has 14 amino acids. V was trimmed by 3 bases and J by 1 base, leaving 9 bases between them. CDR1 and CDR2 from the germline V gene are SGDLS and YYNGEE. CDR3 coding DNA: TGTGCCAGCAGCGCCCTCGGGGGCACAGATACGCAGTATTTT. Amino acids: CASSALGGTDTQYF.

The chain employs TRBV15 and TRBJ1-1; tentatively, D is TRBD1 (5 bases). The CDR3 runs 15 residues. Deletions cut 0 bases from V and 5 bases from J, with 13 bases between. Germline V gene data show CDR1 as LNHNV and CDR2 as YYDKDF (reference sequence). CDR3 region: CATSRDLLGGTEAFF. The CDR3 DNA follows: TGTGCCACCAGCAGAGATCTGTTGGGGGGAACTGAAGCTTTCTTT.

As DNA, the CDR3 is TGCGCCAGCAGCTTAGAGGGGGCGAGCAATCAGCCCCAGCATTTT. As protein: CASSLEGASNQPQHF. The chain combines TRBV5-1 with TRBJ1-5, with 7 nucleotides matching TRBD1. There are 15 residues in the CDR3. Trimming at V came to 2 bases and at J to 1 base, leaving 3 bases not matched to a gene. Germline V gene sequence: CDR1 SGHRS, CDR2 YFSETQ. The full variable domain, in which reference TRBV5-1 and TRBJ1-5 provide the parts outside the CDR3, is KAGVTQTPRYLIKTRGQQVTLSCSPISGHRSVSWYQQTPGQGLQFLFEYFSETQRNKGNFPGRFSGRQFSNSRSEMNVSTLELGDSALYLCASSLEGASNQPQHFGDGTRLSIL.